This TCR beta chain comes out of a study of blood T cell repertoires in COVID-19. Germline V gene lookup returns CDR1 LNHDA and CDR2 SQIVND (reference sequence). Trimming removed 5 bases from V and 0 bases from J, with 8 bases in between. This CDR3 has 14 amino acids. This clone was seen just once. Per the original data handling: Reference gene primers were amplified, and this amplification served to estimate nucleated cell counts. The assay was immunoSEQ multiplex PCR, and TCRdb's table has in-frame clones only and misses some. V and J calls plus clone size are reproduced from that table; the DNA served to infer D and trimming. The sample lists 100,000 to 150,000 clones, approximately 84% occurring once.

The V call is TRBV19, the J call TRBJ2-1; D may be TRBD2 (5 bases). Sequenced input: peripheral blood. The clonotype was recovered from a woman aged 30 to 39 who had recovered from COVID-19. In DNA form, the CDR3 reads TGTGCCAGTAGTCTTGGGAGCTCCTACAATGAGCAGTTCTTC. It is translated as CASSLGSSYNEQFF. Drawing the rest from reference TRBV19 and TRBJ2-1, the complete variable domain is DGGITQSPKYLFRKEGQNVTLSCEQNLNHDAMYWYRQDPGQGLRLIYYSQIVNDFQKGDIAEGYSVSREKKESFPLTVTSAQKNPTAFYLCASSLGSSYNEQFFGPGTRLTVL.